The 6 T cell receptor beta chains given below trace back to one sample, sequenced in a study of blood T cell repertoires in COVID-19. Sequencing used immunoSEQ multiplex PCR; TCRdb keeps in-frame clones, though not all of them. Among 400,000 to 450,000 clones listed, roughly 89% were seen once. The sample was peripheral blood. These receptors came from a man aged 18 to 29 with COVID-19, enrolled during active disease.

This chain uses TRBV2 with TRBJ1-5; the match to TRBD1 covers 9 bases. The germline V gene has CDR1 SNHLY and CDR2 FYNNEI. This CDR3 has 14 amino acids. The V gene end was trimmed by 5 bases and the J gene end by 6 bases; junction bases not matched to a gene: 5. The CDR3: CASSQTGGRQPQHF. The CDR3 DNA is TGTGCCAGCAGTCAGACAGGGGGGCGTCAGCCCCAGCATTTT. Drawing the rest from reference TRBV2 and TRBJ1-5, the complete variable domain is EPEVTQTPSHQVTQMGQEVILRCVPISNHLYFYWYRQILGQKVEFLVSFYNNEISEKSEIFDDQFSVERPDGSNFTLKIRSTKLEDSAMYFCASSQTGGRQPQHFGDGTRLSIL.

The rearrangement joins TRBV9 to TRBJ1-1; D gene unclear. The length of the CDR3 is 12 residues. Trimming shortened V by 0 bases and J by 11 bases, and 11 bases separated the two germline ends. Germline CDR1 and CDR2: SGDLS and YYNGEE. CDR3 loop: CASSVESGMAFF. For the CDR3, the DNA is TGTGCCAGCAGCGTAGAGTCGGGTATGGCTTTCTTT.

The CDR3, as DNA: TGTGCCAGCAGCCGCTCGGGTATGGGTGGCTACACCTTC. It is translated as CASSRSGMGGYTF. The J gene is TRBJ1-2, the V gene TRBV11-2; no reliable D call. V was clipped by 5 bases and J by 7 bases, with 14 bases between them. Germline loops: CDR1 SGHAT, CDR2 FQNNGV. The CDR3 sequence is 13 residues long.

The J gene is TRBJ2-7, the V gene TRBV4-1; a possible D gene is TRBD2 (5 bases). This CDR3 region has 12 residues. V was cut by 6 bases and J by 3 bases, with 9 bases left in between. Per the germline V gene, CDR1 is MGHRA and CDR2 is YSYEKL. CDR3 region: CASSHSGYEQYF. As DNA, the CDR3 is TGCGCCAGCAGTCACAGCGGCTACGAGCAGTACTTC.

The CDR3: CASSDEASGSQYF. The CDR3 DNA is TGTGCCAGCAGTGACGAAGCTAGCGGGAGTCAGTACTTC. The V call is TRBV6-4, the J call TRBJ2-7, with TRBD2 matching over 10 bases. Germline values: CDR1 MRHNA, CDR2 SNTAGT. The CDR3 is 13 amino acids. After removal of 2 bases from V and 10 bases from J, the junction contained 5 bases not matched to a gene.

This chain links TRBV11-2 with TRBJ1-4; maybe TRBD1 (5 bases). Germline-derived CDR1 and CDR2 are SGHAT and FQNNGV. The CDR3 totals 14 residues. V gave up 2 bases and J gave up 2 bases, with 6 bases separating them. The CDR3 here is CASSLRGTNEKLFF. The CDR3 DNA follows: TGTGCCAGCAGCTTACGGGGGACTAATGAAAAACTGTTTTTT.